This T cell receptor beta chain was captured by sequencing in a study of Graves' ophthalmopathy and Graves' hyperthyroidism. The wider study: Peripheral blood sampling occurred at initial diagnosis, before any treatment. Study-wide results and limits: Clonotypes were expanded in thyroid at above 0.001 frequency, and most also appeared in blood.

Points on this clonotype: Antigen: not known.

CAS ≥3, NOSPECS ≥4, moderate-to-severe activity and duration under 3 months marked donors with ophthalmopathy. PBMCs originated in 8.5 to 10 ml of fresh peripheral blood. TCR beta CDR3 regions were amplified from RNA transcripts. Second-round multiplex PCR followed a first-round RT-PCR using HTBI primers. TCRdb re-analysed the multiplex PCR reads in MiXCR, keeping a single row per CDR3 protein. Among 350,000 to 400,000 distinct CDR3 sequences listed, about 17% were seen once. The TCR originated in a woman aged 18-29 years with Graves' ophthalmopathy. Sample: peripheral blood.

DNA of the CDR3: TGTGCCAGCACCAGGGCTAACTATGGCTACACCTTC. Protein sequence: CASTRANYGYTF. The V and J genes are TRBV6-1 and TRBJ1-2; maybe TRBD1 (5 bases). CDR1 is MNHNS, CDR2 SASEGT, per germline. V was trimmed by 7 bases and J by 0 bases, leaving 6 bases between them. The CDR3 length is 12 residues.